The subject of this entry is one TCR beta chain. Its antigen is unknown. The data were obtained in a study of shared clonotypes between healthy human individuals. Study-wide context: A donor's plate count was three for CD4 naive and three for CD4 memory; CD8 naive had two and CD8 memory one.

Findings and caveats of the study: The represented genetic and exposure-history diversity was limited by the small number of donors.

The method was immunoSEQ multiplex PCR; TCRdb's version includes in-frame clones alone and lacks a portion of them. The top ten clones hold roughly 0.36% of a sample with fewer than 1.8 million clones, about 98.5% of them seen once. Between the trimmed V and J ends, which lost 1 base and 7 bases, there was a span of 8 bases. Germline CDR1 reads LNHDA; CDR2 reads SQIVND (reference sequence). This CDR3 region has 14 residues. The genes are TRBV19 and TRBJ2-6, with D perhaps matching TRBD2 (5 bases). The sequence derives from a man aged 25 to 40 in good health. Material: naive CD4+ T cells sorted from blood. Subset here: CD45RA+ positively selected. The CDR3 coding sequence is TGTGCCAGTAGTATAGCGGGGTCAGCCAACGTCCTGACTTTC. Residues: CASSIAGSANVLTF.